Listed here are 6 T cell receptor beta chains from one sample, sequenced in a study of T cells after yellow fever vaccination. TCRdb ran MiXCR on the 5' RACE reads and lists one entry per CDR3 protein. The sample carries hundreds of thousands of distinct CDR3 sequences, 3.6% recorded once. This sample comprised PBMCs, obtained on the day of the yellow fever booster vaccination. Source of these receptors: a young man who received the YFV17D yellow fever vaccine.

The chain has TRBV7-9 and TRBJ2-6, with 11 nucleotides matching TRBD1. Germline CDR1 is SEHNR and CDR2 is FQNEAQ (reference sequence). The CDR3 runs 18 residues. J was trimmed by 2 bases and V by 5 bases; bases with no gene match: 8. CDR3: CASSGRDRGNPGANVLTF. DNA for the CDR3: TGTGCCAGCAGCGGAAGGGACAGGGGGAACCCTGGGGCCAACGTCCTGACTTTC.

This clonotype came up many times. This chain uses TRBV4-3 with TRBJ2-7, with D possibly matching TRBD1 (6 bases). Germline loops: CDR1 LGHNA, CDR2 YSLEER. With 0 bases removed from V and 4 bases from J, the gap between germline ends came to 13 bases. CDR3 length: 15 residues. Here the CDR3 reads CASSQDGAGAYEQYF. Here the CDR3 DNA reads TGCGCCAGCAGCCAAGATGGGGCAGGGGCTTACGAGCAGTACTTC.

This clonotype has at least ten counts. This chain connects TRBV20-1 to TRBJ1-1; D possibly corresponds to TRBD1 (6 bases). Germline V gives CDR1 DFQATT, CDR2 SNEGSKA (reference sequence). The germline V and J ends were trimmed by 6 bases and 3 bases, with 14 bases remaining between them. This CDR3 contains 13 residues. In DNA, the CDR3 is TGCAGTGCCCGAGGGGGTAGGGACACTGAAGCTTTCTTT. This sequence encodes CSARGGRDTEAFF.

This CDR3 is CASSLGPERGGDETQYF. CDR3 DNA: TGTGCCAGCAGCTTAGGGCCCGAGCGGGGGGGAGATGAGACCCAGTACTTC. This rearrangement joins TRBV7-2 to TRBJ2-5, with 10 nucleotides matching TRBD2. Germline trimming cut 1 base from V and 5 bases from J; bases unmatched to any gene: 10. Germline V gene sequence: CDR1 SGHTA, CDR2 FQGNSA. This CDR3 spans 17 amino acids.

This clonotype has a count of ten or more. The chain uses TRBV7-9 and TRBJ1-2, with TRBD1 identical over 7 bases. The CDR3 contains 13 residues. The germline CDR1 and CDR2 sequences are SEHNR and FQNEAQ (reference sequence). Trimming took 4 bases from V and 6 from J; bases not matched to a gene: 5. DNA for the CDR3: TGTGCCAGCAGCTCAGGGACAGACAATGGCTACACCTTC. It specifies CASSSGTDNGYTF.

The chain couples TRBV7-2 to TRBJ2-3, with a possible D match to TRBD2 (6 bases). Trimming shortened V by 2 bases and J by 0 bases, and 15 bases separated the two germline ends. CDR1 is SGHTA, CDR2 FQGNSA, per germline. The CDR3 spans 17 residues. The CDR3 DNA reads TGTGCCAGCAGCTTATATGCGGGGAGTTCTAGCACAGATACGCAGTATTTT. Translating gives CASSLYAGSSSTDTQYF.